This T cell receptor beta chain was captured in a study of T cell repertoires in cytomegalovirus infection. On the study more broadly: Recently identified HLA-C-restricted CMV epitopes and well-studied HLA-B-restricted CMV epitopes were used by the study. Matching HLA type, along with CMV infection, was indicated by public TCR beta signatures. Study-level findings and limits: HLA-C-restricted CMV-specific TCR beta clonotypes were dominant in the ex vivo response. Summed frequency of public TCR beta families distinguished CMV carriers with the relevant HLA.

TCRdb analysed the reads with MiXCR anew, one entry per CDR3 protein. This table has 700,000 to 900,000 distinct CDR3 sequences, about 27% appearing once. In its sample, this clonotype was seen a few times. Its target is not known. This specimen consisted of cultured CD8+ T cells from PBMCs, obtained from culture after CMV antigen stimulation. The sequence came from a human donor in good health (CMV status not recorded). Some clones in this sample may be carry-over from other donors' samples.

Here the CDR3 reads CASSLKESGARYEQYF. The CDR3 DNA reads as TGTGCCAGCAGTTTGAAGGAGAGCGGGGCTCGCTACGAGCAGTACTTC. J is TRBJ2-7 and V is TRBV27, with 7 bases matching TRBD2. J gave up 3 bases and V 3 bases, and 11 bases lay outside the gene matches. The CDR3 sequence is 16 residues long. Germline V gives CDR1 MNHEY, CDR2 SMNVEV (reference sequence).